Following are 17 T cell receptor beta chains from one sample sequenced in a study of CD8 T cells in ankylosing spondylitis (dated by TCRdb to the late 2010s). Library prep was done by 5' RACE. For sequencing, an Illumina HiSeq 2500 was employed. The raw public reads went through TCRdb reprocessing: fastp at Q25, MiXCR clone calling, in-frame beta chains kept. Entries that share a CDR3 protein sequence are merged under the most common genes and DNA. In this sample the table shows around 160,000 distinct CDR3 sequences, roughly 12% of which occur a single time. The ten biggest clones cover roughly 28% of the sample. Sample: blood, either unsorted or a sorted T cell fraction (not recorded which). These receptors came from a male donor with ankylosing spondylitis or in good health (not recorded which).

The genes are TRBV7-2 and TRBJ2-7; no clear D gene. CDR3 length: 13 residues. V shed 3 bases and J shed 0 bases, with 6 bases lying between them. CDR1 is SGHTA and CDR2 is FQGNSA in the germline V gene. CDR3 nucleotides: TGTGCCAGCAGCTTCAAGGGCTCCTACGAGCAGTACTTC. Translated, it gives CASSFKGSYEQYF.

This clonotype was counted at least ten times. V and J are TRBV4-3 and TRBJ2-5, with TRBD2 matching over 10 bases. Trimming at V came to 0 bases and at J to 5 bases, leaving 6 bases not matched to a gene. Germline loops: CDR1 LGHNA, CDR2 YSLEER. This CDR3 is 16 amino acids long. This CDR3 reads CASSQEGWGLAETQYF. CDR3 nucleotides: TGCGCCAGCAGCCAAGAAGGCTGGGGACTAGCGGAGACCCAGTACTTC.

This chain links TRBV6-1 with TRBJ2-3, with TRBD2 identical over 10 bases. V gave up 5 bases and J gave up 5 bases; unmatched junction bases: 16. The CDR3 totals 18 residues. CDR1 is MNHNS, CDR2 SASEGT, per germline. The CDR3 DNA reads TGTGCCAGCAGTCAACTAGCGGGGACCGCGGGGGGTGGAGATACGCAGTATTTT. Translated, it gives CASSQLAGTAGGGDTQYF.

The rearrangement uses TRBV20-1 and TRBJ2-7, with 9 bases that match TRBD2. The V and J ends lost 3 bases and 7 bases, in that order; junction bases with no gene match: 4. CDR1 and CDR2 from the germline V gene are DFQATT and SNEGSKA (reference sequence). CDR3 length: 12 amino acids. The chain's CDR3 is CSASAGGGEQYF. CDR3 DNA sequence: TGCAGTGCTAGTGCGGGAGGGGGAGAGCAGTACTTC.

This clonotype has a count of ten or more. The V and J genes are TRBV5-1 and TRBJ1-2; possibly TRBD1 for D (6 bases). The germline V gene encodes CDR1 SGHRS and CDR2 YFSETQ. Trimming shortened V by 2 bases and J by 4 bases, and 12 bases separated the two germline ends. The CDR3 runs to 14 residues. The DNA of the CDR3 is TGCGCCAGCAGCTTCGACAGGACATCCTATGGCTACACCTTC. Its translation is CASSFDRTSYGYTF. Filled out from reference TRBV5-1 and TRBJ1-2, the complete variable domain reads KAGVTQTPRYLIKTRGQQVTLSCSPISGHRSVSWYQQTPGQGLQFLFEYFSETQRNKGNFPGRFSGRQFSNSRSEMNVSTLELGDSALYLCASSFDRTSYGYTFGSGTRLTVV.

This clonotype has at least ten counts. The rearrangement links TRBV5-1 to TRBJ2-7; possible D gene TRBD1, 7 bases. Germline lookup yields CDR1 SGHRS and CDR2 YFSETQ. The CDR3 has 13 residues. V dropped 6 bases and J dropped 3 bases, with 13 bases sitting between them. CDR3 residues: CASIGGGGYEQYF. In DNA, the CDR3 is TGCGCCAGCATTGGAGGGGGCGGCTACGAGCAGTACTTC. Combining the CDR3 with reference TRBV5-1 and TRBJ2-7 gives the whole variable domain KAGVTQTPRYLIKTRGQQVTLSCSPISGHRSVSWYQQTPGQGLQFLFEYFSETQRNKGNFPGRFSGRQFSNSRSEMNVSTLELGDSALYLCASIGGGGYEQYFGPGTRLTVT.

In this sample, this clonotype turned up a few times. The chain joins TRBV7-2 to TRBJ2-7; the D gene is possibly TRBD2 (5 bases). This CDR3 spans 14 amino acids. V was clipped by 5 bases and J by 2 bases, with 13 bases between them. Germline assignment: CDR1 SGHTA and CDR2 FQGNSA. This CDR3 reads CASSASPGAYEQYF. CDR3 DNA: TGTGCCAGCAGCGCTAGCCCAGGAGCCTACGAGCAGTACTTC. The variable domain in full, completed from reference TRBV7-2 and TRBJ2-7, reads GAGVSQSPSNKVTEKGKDVELRCDPISGHTALYWYRQSLGQGLEFLIYFQGNSAPDKSGLPSDRFSAERTGGSVSTLTIQRTQQEDSAVYLCASSASPGAYEQYFGPGTRLTVT.

This clonotype was counted at least ten times. V gene TRBV10-1 combines with J gene TRBJ2-7; 7 bases are a match to TRBD2. The V and J ends lost 2 bases and 11 bases, in that order; junction bases with no gene match: 12. There are 14 residues in the CDR3. From germline, CDR1 is WNHNN and CDR2 SYGVQD (reference sequence). Here the CDR3 DNA reads TGCGCCAGCAGTGAGGCTAGCGGATCGGGGGTGAAGTACTTC. It is translated as CASSEASGSGVKYF.

Ten or more counts support this clonotype. This sequence joins TRBV5-1 and TRBJ1-2; D uncertain. The CDR3 totals 14 residues. Germline V gene data show CDR1 as SGHRS and CDR2 as YFSETQ. The V and J ends lost 0 bases and 4 bases respectively, with 10 bases between them. CDR3 bases: TGCGCCAGCAGCTTGGACCCGGGAGTCTATGGCTACACCTTC. This encodes CASSLDPGVYGYTF.

This clonotype has at least ten counts. The gene calls are TRBV12-3 or TRBV12-4 and TRBJ1-5; D may be TRBD1 (5 bases). The ends were cut back, 1 base at V and 7 bases at J, with 11 bases in the middle. The CDR3 is 14 amino acids. DNA for the CDR3: TGTGCCAGCAGTTTAGTCGGCAGGGCCCAGCCCCAGCATTTT. It is translated as CASSLVGRAQPQHF.

The chain carries TRBV7-9 and TRBJ2-1, with 8 bases aligning to TRBD2. Germline V gives CDR1 SEHNR, CDR2 FQNEAQ (reference sequence). Trimming cost V 6 bases and J 14 bases; bases outside gene matches: 6. The CDR3 is made up of 11 amino acids. CDR3 nucleotide sequence: TGTGCCAGCAGGGGACTAGTCTTCGAGTTCTTC. This translates into CASRGLVFEFF.

This clonotype occurred many times. The genes are TRBV12-3 or TRBV12-4 and TRBJ2-1; possible D gene TRBD1, 6 bases. With 5 bases removed from V and 0 bases from J, the gap between germline ends came to 14 bases. The CDR3 runs 16 residues. The chain's CDR3 is CASSLTGRSSYNEQFF. CDR3 nucleotide sequence: TGTGCCAGCAGTCTCACAGGGCGGAGCTCCTACAATGAGCAGTTCTTC.

This clonotype was detected many times. The V call is TRBV4-1, the J call TRBJ2-7; D uncertain. This CDR3 comprises 16 residues. Trimming took 0 bases from V and 3 from J, leaving 15 bases between them. Germline CDR1 reads MGHRA; CDR2 reads YSYEKL. Written as DNA, the CDR3 is TGCGCCAGCAGCCAAGATTTCGGGCGGTACTTCTACGAGCAGTACTTC. It yields the protein CASSQDFGRYFYEQYF.

The chain has TRBV7-2 and TRBJ2-7; 9 nucleotides align to TRBD1. J gave up 6 bases and V 4 bases, and 4 bases lay outside the gene matches. Germline V lookup: CDR1 SGHTA, CDR2 FQGNSA. The CDR3 consists of 13 residues. The CDR3 DNA follows: TGTGCCAGCAGCTGGGACAGGGTAAGCGAGCAGTACTTC. Protein: CASSWDRVSEQYF.

J is TRBJ1-1 and V is TRBV3-1, with a weak D call TRBD1 (5 bases). This CDR3 is 13 amino acids long. V was cut by 6 bases and J by 3 bases, with 11 bases left in between. The germline V gene encodes CDR1 LGHDT and CDR2 YNNKEL (reference sequence). CDR3 protein: CASRGVDHTEAFF. The CDR3 DNA reads TGTGCCAGCAGGGGGGTGGACCACACTGAAGCTTTCTTT.

The V call is TRBV7-2, the J call TRBJ2-1; D is perhaps TRBD1 (5 bases). There are 15 residues in the CDR3. Per germline, CDR1 SGHTA and CDR2 FQGNSA. The V and J ends lost 7 bases and 2 bases respectively, with 15 bases between them. The CDR3 DNA is TGTGCCAGCACCCCCTGGGGCCAGACCTACAATGAGCAGTTCTTC. Translating it yields CASTPWGQTYNEQFF.

This clonotype was counted a few times. This sequence joins TRBV3-1 and TRBJ2-7; a weak D match, TRBD2 (6 bases). The germline gives CDR1 LGHDT, CDR2 YNNKEL (reference sequence). Deletions cut 2 bases from V and 7 bases from J, with 12 bases between. The length of the CDR3 is 13 residues. CDR3 nucleotides: TGTGCCAGCAGCCAATGGGCCGGGAGTGAGCAGTACTTC. Amino acids: CASSQWAGSEQYF.